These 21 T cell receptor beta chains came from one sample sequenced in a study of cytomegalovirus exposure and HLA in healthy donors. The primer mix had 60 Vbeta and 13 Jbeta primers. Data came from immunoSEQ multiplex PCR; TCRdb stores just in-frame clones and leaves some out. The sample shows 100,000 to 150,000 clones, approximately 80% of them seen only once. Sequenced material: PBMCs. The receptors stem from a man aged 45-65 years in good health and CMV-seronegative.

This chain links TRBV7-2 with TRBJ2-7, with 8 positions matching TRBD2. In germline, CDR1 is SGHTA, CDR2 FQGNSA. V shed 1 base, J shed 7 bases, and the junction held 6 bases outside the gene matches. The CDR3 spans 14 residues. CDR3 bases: TGTGCCAGCAGCTTAGTAGGACTAGCTTTTGAGCAGTACGTC. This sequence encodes CASSLVGLAFEQYV.

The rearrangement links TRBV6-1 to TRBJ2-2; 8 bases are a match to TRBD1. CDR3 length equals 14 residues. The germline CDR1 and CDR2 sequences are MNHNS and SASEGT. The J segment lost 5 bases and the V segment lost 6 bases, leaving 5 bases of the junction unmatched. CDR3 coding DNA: TGTGCCAGCAGGGGGACAGGAACTACCGGGGAGCTGTTTTTT. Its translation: CASRGTGTTGELFF.

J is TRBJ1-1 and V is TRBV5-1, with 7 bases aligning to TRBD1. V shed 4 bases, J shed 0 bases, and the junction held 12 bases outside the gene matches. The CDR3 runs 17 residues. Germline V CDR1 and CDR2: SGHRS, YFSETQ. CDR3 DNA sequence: TGCGCCAGCAGCCCACAAGGGGGCATGACCATGAACACTGAAGCTTTCTTT. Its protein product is CASSPQGGMTMNTEAFF.

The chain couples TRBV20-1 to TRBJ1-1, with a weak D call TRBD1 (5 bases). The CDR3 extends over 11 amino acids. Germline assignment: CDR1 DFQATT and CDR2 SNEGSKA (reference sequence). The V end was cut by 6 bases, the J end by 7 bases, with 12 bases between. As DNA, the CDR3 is TGCAGTGCCTCGGGGGGAGGTGAAGCTTTCTTT. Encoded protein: CSASGGGEAFF.

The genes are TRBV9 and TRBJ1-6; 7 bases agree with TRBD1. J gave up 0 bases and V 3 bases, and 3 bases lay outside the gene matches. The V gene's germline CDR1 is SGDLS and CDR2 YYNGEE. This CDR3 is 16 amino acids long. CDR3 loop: CASSADRDSYNSPLHF. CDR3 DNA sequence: TGTGCCAGCAGCGCAGACAGGGACTCCTATAATTCACCCCTCCACTTT.

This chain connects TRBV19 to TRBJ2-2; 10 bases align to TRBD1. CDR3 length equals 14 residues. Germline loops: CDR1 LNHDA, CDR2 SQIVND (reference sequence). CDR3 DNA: TGTGCTGGGAGGACAGGGGGGAACACCGGGGAGCTGTTTTTT. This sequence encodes CAGRTGGNTGELFF.

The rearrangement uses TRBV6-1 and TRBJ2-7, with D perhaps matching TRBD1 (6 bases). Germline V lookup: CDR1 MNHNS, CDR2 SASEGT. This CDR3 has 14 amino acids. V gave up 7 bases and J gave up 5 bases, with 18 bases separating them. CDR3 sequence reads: CASNILGASHEQYV. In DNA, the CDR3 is TGTGCCAGCAACATATTGGGGGCATCCCACGAGCAGTACGTC.

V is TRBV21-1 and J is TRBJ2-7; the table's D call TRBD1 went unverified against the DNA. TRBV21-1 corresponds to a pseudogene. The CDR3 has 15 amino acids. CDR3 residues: CASSPPGTGGFEQYV. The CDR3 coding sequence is TGTGCCAGCAGCCCCCCCGGGACAGGGGGATTCGAGCAGTACGTC.

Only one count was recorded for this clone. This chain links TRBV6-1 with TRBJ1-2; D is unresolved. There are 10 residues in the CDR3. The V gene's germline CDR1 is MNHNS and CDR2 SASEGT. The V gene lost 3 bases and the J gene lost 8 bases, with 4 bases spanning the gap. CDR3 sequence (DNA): TGTGCCAGCAGTGAGAGAGGCTACACCTTC. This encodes CASSERGYTF.

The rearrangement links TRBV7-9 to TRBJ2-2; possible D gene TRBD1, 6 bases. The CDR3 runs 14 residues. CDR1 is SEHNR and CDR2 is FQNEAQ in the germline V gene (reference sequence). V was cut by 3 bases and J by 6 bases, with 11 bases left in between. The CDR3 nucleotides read TGTGCCAGCAGCTTTTGGGACAATCCCGGGGAGCTGTTTTTT. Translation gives CASSFWDNPGELFF.

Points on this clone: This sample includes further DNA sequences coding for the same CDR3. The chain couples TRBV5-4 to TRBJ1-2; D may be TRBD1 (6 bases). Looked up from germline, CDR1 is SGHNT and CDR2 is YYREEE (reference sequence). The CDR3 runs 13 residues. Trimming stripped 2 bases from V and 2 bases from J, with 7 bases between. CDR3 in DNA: TGTGCCAGCAGCTTAGACAGGAACTATGGCTACACCTTC. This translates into CASSLDRNYGYTF.

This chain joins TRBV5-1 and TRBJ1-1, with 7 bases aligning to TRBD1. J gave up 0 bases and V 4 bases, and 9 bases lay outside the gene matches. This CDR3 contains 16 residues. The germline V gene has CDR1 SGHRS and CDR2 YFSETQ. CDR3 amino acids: CASSTGDRDMNTEAFF. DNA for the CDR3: TGCGCCAGCAGCACCGGGGACAGAGACATGAACACTGAAGCTTTCTTT.

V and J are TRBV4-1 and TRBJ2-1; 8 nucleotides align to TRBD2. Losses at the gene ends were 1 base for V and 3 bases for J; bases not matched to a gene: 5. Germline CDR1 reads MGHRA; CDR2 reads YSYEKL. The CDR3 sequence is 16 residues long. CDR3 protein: CASSQGVSGNYNEQFF. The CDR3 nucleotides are TGCGCCAGCAGCCAAGGAGTTAGCGGGAACTACAATGAGCAGTTCTTC.

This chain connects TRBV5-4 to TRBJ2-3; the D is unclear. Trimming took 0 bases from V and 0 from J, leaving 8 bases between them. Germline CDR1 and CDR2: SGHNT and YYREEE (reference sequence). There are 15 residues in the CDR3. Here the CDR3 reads CASSLGEMSTDTQYF. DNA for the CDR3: TGTGCCAGCAGCTTGGGCGAGATGAGCACAGATACGCAGTATTTT.

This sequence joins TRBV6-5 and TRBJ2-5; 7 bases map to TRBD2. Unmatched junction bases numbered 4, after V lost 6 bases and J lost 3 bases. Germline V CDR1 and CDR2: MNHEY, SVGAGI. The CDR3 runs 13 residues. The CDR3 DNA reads TGTGCCAGCAGACGGACTAGAGAAGAGACCCAGTACTTC. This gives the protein CASRRTREETQYF.

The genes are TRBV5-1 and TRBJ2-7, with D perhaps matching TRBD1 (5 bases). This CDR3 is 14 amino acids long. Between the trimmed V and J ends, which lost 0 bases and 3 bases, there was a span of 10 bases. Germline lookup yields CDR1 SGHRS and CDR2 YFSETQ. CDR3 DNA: TGCGCCAGCAGCTTGGAACAGGTTGACTACGAGCAGTACTTC. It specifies CASSLEQVDYEQYF.

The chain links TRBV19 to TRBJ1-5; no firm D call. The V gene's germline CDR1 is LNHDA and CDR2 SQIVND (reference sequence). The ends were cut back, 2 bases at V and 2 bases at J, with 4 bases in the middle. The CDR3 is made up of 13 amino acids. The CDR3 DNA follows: TGTGCCAGTAGTATATATGGCAATCAGCCCCAGCATTTT. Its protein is CASSIYGNQPQHF.

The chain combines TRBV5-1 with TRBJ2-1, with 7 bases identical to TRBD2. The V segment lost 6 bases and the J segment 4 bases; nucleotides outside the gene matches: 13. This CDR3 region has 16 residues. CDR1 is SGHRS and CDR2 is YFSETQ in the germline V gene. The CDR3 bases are TGCGCCAGCATTGCTTTACCGGGGGGATCGTACAATGAGCAGTTCTTC. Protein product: CASIALPGGSYNEQFF.

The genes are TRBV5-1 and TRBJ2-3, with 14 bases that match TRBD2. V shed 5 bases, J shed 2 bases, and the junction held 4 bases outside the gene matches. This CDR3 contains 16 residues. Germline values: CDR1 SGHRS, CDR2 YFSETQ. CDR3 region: CASRKTSGGDTDTQYF. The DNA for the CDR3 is TGCGCCAGCAGAAAGACTAGCGGGGGGGACACAGATACGCAGTATTTT.

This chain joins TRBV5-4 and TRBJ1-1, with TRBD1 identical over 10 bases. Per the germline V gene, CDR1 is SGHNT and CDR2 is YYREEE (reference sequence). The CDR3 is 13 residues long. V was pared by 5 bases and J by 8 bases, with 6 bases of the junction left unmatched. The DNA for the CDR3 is TGTGCCAGCAGTTCCGGGACAGGGGACGAAGCTTTCTTT. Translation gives CASSSGTGDEAFF.

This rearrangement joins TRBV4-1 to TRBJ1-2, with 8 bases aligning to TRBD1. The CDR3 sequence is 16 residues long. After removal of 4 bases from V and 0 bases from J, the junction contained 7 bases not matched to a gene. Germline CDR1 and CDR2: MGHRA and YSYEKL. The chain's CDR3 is CASSLGTGASNYGYTF. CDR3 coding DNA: TGCGCCAGCAGCCTCGGGACAGGCGCCTCTAACTATGGCTACACCTTC.